The source of this TCR beta chain is a study of OX40 agonist ivuxolimab in advanced cancers. Data came from immunoSEQ multiplex PCR; TCRdb stores just in-frame clones and leaves some out. The sample consists of approximately 68,000 clones, more than 85% of them appearing once. Trimming took off 5 bases at V and 3 bases at J, with 10 bases between the two ends. From germline, CDR1 is MNHEY and CDR2 SVGAGI. The CDR3 is made up of 13 amino acids. This chain uses TRBV6-5 with TRBJ1-2, with D unclear. Sequencing used CD4+ or CD8+ T cells sorted from blood, obtained in a trial of the OX40 agonist ivuxolimab. This TCR came from an adult with an advanced solid tumor such as melanoma, head and neck, liver or kidney cancer. Written as DNA, the CDR3 is TGTGCCAGCAGTGACCCGGGAGACTATGGCTACACCTTC. Translation: CASSDPGDYGYTF.